The 24 T cell receptor beta chains given below trace back to one sample, sequenced in a study of long-term antiretroviral therapy in people with HIV. Runs used v3.0 of the immunoSEQ assay and were done at survey level. Profiled with immunoSEQ multiplex PCR; TCRdb holds only in-frame clones, not every one. Of about 39,000 clones in the sample, approximately 85% were seen once. This material consisted of unsorted PBMCs, taken 3.1 years after starting antiretroviral therapy. The receptors come from a woman aged 45-65 years with HIV.

This clone was seen once. J is TRBJ1-4 and V is TRBV6-4; D gene unclear. CDR1 is MRHNA and CDR2 is SNTAGT in the germline V gene. This CDR3 region has 12 residues. V lost 3 bases and J 7 bases, leaving 6 bases between the germline ends. CDR3 amino acids: CASSERGEKLFF. The CDR3 DNA is TGTGCCAGCAGTGAACGTGGTGAAAAACTGTTTTTT.

V gene TRBV5-1 combines with J gene TRBJ1-6; D unclear. The CDR3 runs 13 residues. CDR1 is SGHRS and CDR2 is YFSETQ in the germline V gene. Trimming left V 7 bases short and J 8 bases short, with 13 bases between. The DNA for the CDR3 is TGCGCCAGCCGGCAGGAAGTACATTCACCCCTCCACTTT. It codes for CASRQEVHSPLHF.

V is TRBV10-2 and J is TRBJ2-1, with 7 positions matching TRBD2. CDR1 and CDR2 from the germline V gene are WSHSY and SAAADI. Trimming at V came to 6 bases and at J to 4 bases, leaving 9 bases not matched to a gene. CDR3 size: 15 residues. The chain's CDR3 is CASSTLAPEYNEQFF. The CDR3 nucleotides are TGCGCCAGCAGCACACTAGCGCCTGAGTACAATGAGCAGTTCTTC.

CDR3 nucleotide sequence: TGTGCCAGCAGTGAAGCTCGGCAGGGTGGGCAGCCCCAGCATTTT. This gives the protein CASSEARQGGQPQHF. The chain employs TRBV2 and TRBJ1-5; TRBD1 is a possible D gene (5 bases). Germline V gene data show CDR1 as SNHLY and CDR2 as FYNNEI. This CDR3 has 15 amino acids. Trimming cost V 0 bases and J 7 bases, with 13 bases left between them.

V and J are TRBV2 and TRBJ1-1; D gene uncertain. CDR1 and CDR2 (germline): SNHLY, FYNNEI. This CDR3 region has 13 residues. The ends were cut back, 7 bases at V and 4 bases at J, with 13 bases in the middle. The chain's CDR3 is CASTRQRGTEAFF. The CDR3 DNA sequence: TGTGCCAGCACCAGGCAGCGGGGCACTGAAGCTTTCTTT.

CDR3 bases: TGTGCCAGTAGTCTCAAACGGACACCGTACAATGAGCAGTTCTTC. It is translated as CASSLKRTPYNEQFF. The chain couples TRBV19 to TRBJ2-1, with D tentatively TRBD1 (5 bases). The CDR3 length is 15 residues. The V end was cut by 5 bases, the J end by 4 bases, with 15 bases between. In germline, CDR1 is LNHDA, CDR2 SQIVND (reference sequence).

The CDR3 region has the DNA TGTGCCTGGACCGGGACCTTAGGTGAAAAACTGTTTTTT. It codes for CAWTGTLGEKLFF. The chain joins TRBV30 to TRBJ1-4; weak D call: TRBD1 (5 bases). From germline, CDR1 is GTSNPN and CDR2 SVGIG (reference sequence). The CDR3 totals 13 residues. V was trimmed by 4 bases and J by 7 bases, leaving 13 bases between them.

The chain links TRBV25-1 to TRBJ1-3; D is ambiguous. The V gene's germline CDR1 is MGHDK and CDR2 SYGVNS. The CDR3 is 14 residues long. The V gene lost 5 bases and the J gene lost 0 bases, with 8 bases spanning the gap. CDR3: CASSPGSSGNTIYF. The CDR3 DNA sequence: TGTGCCAGCAGTCCGGGAAGCTCTGGAAACACCATATATTTT.

This chain joins TRBV28 and TRBJ1-2; possibly TRBD1 for D (6 bases). CDR3 length: 13 residues. Per the germline V gene, CDR1 is MDHEN and CDR2 is SYDVKM. The V gene lost 4 bases and the J gene lost 10 bases, with 16 bases spanning the gap. The CDR3, as DNA: TGTGCCAGCAGTTCTCCTCGCCAGGGGACCTACACCTTC. It specifies CASSSPRQGTYTF.

V is TRBV19 and J is TRBJ2-7, with 10 bases that match TRBD1. CDR3 length equals 15 residues. Per germline, CDR1 LNHDA and CDR2 SQIVND (reference sequence). The V gene end was trimmed by 10 bases and the J gene end by 5 bases; junction bases not matched to a gene: 14. The CDR3 loop reads CATSSRQGAWDEQYF. Here the CDR3 DNA reads TGTGCCACCTCGTCCCGACAGGGGGCGTGGGACGAGCAGTACTTC.

This clone came up a few times. The V gene is TRBV25-1, the J gene TRBJ2-7; no clear D. Germline loops: CDR1 MGHDK, CDR2 SYGVNS. With 5 bases removed from V and 3 bases from J, the gap between germline ends came to 5 bases. The length of the CDR3 is 11 residues. CDR3 loop: CASSRDYEQYF. CDR3 coding DNA: TGTGCCAGCAGTCGCGACTACGAGCAGTACTTC.

The rearrangement uses TRBV4-2 and TRBJ2-3, with 7 nucleotides matching TRBD2. CDR3 size: 15 residues. V lost 1 base, J lost 4 bases, and 5 bases stayed unmatched. The germline V gene has CDR1 LGHNA and CDR2 YNFKEQ. The CDR3 DNA sequence: TGTGCCAGCAGCCAAGGATCTGGGGGGGCAGATACGCAGTATTTT. Its translation is CASSQGSGGADTQYF.

The gene calls are TRBV11-2 and TRBJ2-1; 7 nucleotides align to TRBD2. Germline V CDR1 and CDR2: SGHAT, FQNNGV. Trimming removed 4 bases from V and 0 bases from J; junction bases left unmatched: 3. CDR3 size: 15 residues. CDR3 residues: CASSYGGSSYNEQFF. CDR3 nucleotides: TGTGCCAGCAGCTACGGGGGGAGCTCCTACAATGAGCAGTTCTTC.

The CDR3 protein is CASSPGQASSPLHF. The CDR3 nucleotides read TGTGCCAGCTCACCGGGACAGGCGAGTTCACCCCTCCACTTT. The J gene is TRBJ1-6, the V gene TRBV18, with 8 bases fitting TRBD1. V lost 3 bases and J lost 9; bases outside the gene matches: 4. The CDR3 is 14 amino acids. Germline-derived CDR1 and CDR2 are KGHSH and LQKENI.

CDR3 sequence: CASSVVSGGAETQYF. In nucleotides, the CDR3 is TGTGCCAGCAGCGTAGTGAGCGGGGGGGCCGAGACCCAGTACTTC. The chain links TRBV9 to TRBJ2-5; 10 bases are a match to TRBD2. V gave up 0 bases and J gave up 5 bases; unmatched junction bases: 4. This CDR3 is built from 15 residues. Germline V gene data show CDR1 as SGDLS and CDR2 as YYNGEE.

The V and J genes are TRBV4-2 and TRBJ2-3, with 13 bases aligning to TRBD2. The J segment lost 6 bases and the V segment lost 4 bases, leaving 7 bases of the junction unmatched. Germline V gene lookup returns CDR1 LGHNA and CDR2 YNFKEQ. This CDR3 comprises 16 residues. CDR3 nucleotides: TGTGCCAGCAGCCCCTTACTAGCGGGGGGGCCGGATACGCAGTATTTT. Translated: CASSPLLAGGPDTQYF.

The chain recombines TRBV7-6 with TRBJ1-2, with 10 nucleotides matching TRBD1. J lost 2 bases, V lost 5 bases, and 5 bases had no gene match. CDR3 size: 15 residues. Germline V gives CDR1 SGHVS, CDR2 FNYEAQ. As DNA, the CDR3 is TGTGCCAGCAGCCCTGAGACAGGGGGCAACTATGGCTACACCTTC. Translation gives CASSPETGGNYGYTF.

The CDR3 DNA sequence: TGTGCCAGCAGTCGGGACGGCCTTAATGAAAAACTGTTTTTT. It specifies CASSRDGLNEKLFF. The chain has TRBV2 and TRBJ1-4; maybe TRBD1 (5 bases). Trimming shortened V by 5 bases and J by 4 bases, and 11 bases separated the two germline ends. This CDR3 contains 14 residues. The germline CDR1 and CDR2 sequences are SNHLY and FYNNEI.

The CDR3 is CASRGNRASSTDTQYF. CDR3 nucleotide sequence: TGTGCCAGCAGGGGCAATCGGGCTAGTAGCACAGATACGCAGTATTTT. The chain joins TRBV2 to TRBJ2-3; D gene ambiguous. V was cut by 6 bases and J by 0 bases, with 16 bases left in between. Germline V gives CDR1 SNHLY, CDR2 FYNNEI. There are 16 residues in the CDR3. Full variable domain (missing parts from reference TRBV2 and TRBJ2-3): EPEVTQTPSHQVTQMGQEVILRCVPISNHLYFYWYRQILGQKVEFLVSFYNNEISEKSEIFDDQFSVERPDGSNFTLKIRSTKLEDSAMYFCASRGNRASSTDTQYFGPGTRLTVL.

The gene calls are TRBV23-1 and TRBJ1-2; the match to TRBD1 covers 7 bases. TRBV23-1 falls under the ORF class, with uncertain function. Trimming removed 9 bases from V and 5 bases from J; junction bases left unmatched: 9. This CDR3 has 13 residues. The CDR3 sequence is CASRPSGGYGYTF. As DNA, the CDR3 is TGCGCCAGTCGTCCCTCAGGGGGGTATGGCTACACCTTC.

Only one count was recorded for this clone. The V call is TRBV7-2, the J call TRBJ2-5, with 10 bases identical to TRBD2. The junction had 7 bases not matched to a gene; V was cut back by 2 bases and J by 1 base. Germline CDR1 is SGHTA and CDR2 is FQGNSA. This CDR3 has 17 amino acids. The CDR3 is CASSLQRGGRVQETQYF. Written as DNA, the CDR3 is TGTGCCAGCAGCTTACAGCGGGGGGGCCGAGTCCAAGAGACCCAGTACTTC.

The rearrangement uses TRBV11-1 and TRBJ2-2, with D unresolved. CDR1 and CDR2 from the germline V gene are SGHAT and FQDESV (reference sequence). Trimming shortened V by 3 bases and J by 4 bases, and 9 bases separated the two germline ends. The CDR3 extends over 14 amino acids. CDR3 nucleotide sequence: TGTGCCAGCAGCTTTTATGACGGCACCGGGGAGCTGTTTTTT. Translating gives CASSFYDGTGELFF.

The chain recombines TRBV30 with TRBJ2-2; 12 positions agree with TRBD2. V trimming: 5 bases; J trimming: 5 bases; junction bases outside the gene matches: 12. Germline assignment: CDR1 GTSNPN and CDR2 SVGIG (reference sequence). The CDR3 contains 17 residues. The CDR3 is CAWDAASGGASTGELFF. Here the CDR3 DNA reads TGTGCCTGGGACGCAGCTAGCGGGGGGGCTTCGACCGGGGAGCTGTTTTTT.

The rearrangement joins TRBV27 to TRBJ2-2, with D unresolved. The CDR3 has 11 residues. Trimming stripped 5 bases from V and 7 bases from J, with 5 bases between. The germline gives CDR1 MNHEY, CDR2 SMNVEV (reference sequence). CDR3 sequence (DNA): TGTGCCAGCAGTACCGTCGGGGAGCTGTTTTTT. This gives the protein CASSTVGELFF.